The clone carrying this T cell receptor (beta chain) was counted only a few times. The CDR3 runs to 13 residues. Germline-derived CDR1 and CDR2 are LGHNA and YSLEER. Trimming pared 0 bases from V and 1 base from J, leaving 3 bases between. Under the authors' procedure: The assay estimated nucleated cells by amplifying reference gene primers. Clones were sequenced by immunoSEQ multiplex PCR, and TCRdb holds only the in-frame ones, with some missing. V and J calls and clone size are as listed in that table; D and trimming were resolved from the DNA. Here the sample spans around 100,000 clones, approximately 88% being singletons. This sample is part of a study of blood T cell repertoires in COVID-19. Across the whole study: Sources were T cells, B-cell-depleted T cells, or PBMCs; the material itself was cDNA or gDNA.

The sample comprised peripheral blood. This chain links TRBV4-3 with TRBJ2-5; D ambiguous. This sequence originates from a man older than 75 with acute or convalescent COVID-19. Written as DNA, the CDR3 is TGCGCCAGCAGCCAAGACTTCCAAGAGACCCAGTACTTC. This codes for CASSQDFQETQYF.